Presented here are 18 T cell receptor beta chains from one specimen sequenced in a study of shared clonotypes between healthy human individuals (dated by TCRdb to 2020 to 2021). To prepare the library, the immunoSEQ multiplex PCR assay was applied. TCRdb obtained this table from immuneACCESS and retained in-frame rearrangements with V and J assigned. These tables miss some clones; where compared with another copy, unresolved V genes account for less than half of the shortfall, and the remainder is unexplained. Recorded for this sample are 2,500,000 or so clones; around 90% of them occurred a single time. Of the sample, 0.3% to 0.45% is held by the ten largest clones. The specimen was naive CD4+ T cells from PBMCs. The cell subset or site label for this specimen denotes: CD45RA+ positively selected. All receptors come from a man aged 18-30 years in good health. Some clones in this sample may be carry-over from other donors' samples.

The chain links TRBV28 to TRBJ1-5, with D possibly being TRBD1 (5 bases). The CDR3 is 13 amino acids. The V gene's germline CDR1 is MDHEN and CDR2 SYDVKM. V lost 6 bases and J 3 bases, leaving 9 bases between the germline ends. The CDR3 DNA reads TGTGCCAGCAGCCCGGGACCCAATCAGCCCCAGCATTTT. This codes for CASSPGPNQPQHF.

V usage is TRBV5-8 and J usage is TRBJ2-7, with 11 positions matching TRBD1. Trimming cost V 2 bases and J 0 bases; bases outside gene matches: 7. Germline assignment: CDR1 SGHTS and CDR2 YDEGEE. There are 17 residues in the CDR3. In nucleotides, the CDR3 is TGTGCCAGCAGCTTTGAACCGGGACAGGGGGACTCCTACGAGCAGTACTTC. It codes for CASSFEPGQGDSYEQYF.

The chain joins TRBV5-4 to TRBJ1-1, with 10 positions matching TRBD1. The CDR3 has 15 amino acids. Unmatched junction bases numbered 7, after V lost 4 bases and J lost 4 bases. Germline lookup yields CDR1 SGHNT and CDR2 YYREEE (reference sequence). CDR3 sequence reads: CASSLPRTGGTEAFF. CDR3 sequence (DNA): TGTGCCAGCAGCCTACCCCGGACAGGGGGCACTGAAGCTTTCTTT.

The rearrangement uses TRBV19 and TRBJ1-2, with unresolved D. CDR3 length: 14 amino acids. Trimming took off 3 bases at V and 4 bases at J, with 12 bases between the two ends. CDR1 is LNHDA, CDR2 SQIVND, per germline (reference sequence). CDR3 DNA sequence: TGTGCCAGTAGTATGGAGGGCAGATCCTATGGCTACACCTTC. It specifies CASSMEGRSYGYTF.

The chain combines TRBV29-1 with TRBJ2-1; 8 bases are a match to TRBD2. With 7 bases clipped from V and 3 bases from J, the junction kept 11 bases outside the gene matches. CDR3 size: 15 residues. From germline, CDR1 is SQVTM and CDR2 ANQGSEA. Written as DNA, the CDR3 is TGCAGCGCCCGCGGAGCGGGAGACGTCTACAATGAGCAGTTCTTC. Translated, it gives CSARGAGDVYNEQFF.

The CDR3 region has the DNA TGCGCCAGCATGACAGGGTCTGGAAACACCATATATTTT. This gives the protein CASMTGSGNTIYF. The chain employs TRBV10-2 and TRBJ1-3, with 7 bases lining up with TRBD1. Germline-derived CDR1 and CDR2 are WSHSY and SAAADI. J was trimmed by 1 base and V by 7 bases; bases with no gene match: 1. The CDR3 consists of 13 residues.

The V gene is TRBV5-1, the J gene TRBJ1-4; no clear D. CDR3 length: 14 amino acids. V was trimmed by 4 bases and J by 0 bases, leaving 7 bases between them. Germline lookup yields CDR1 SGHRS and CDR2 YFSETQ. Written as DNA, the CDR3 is TGCGCCAGCAGCCCTACAGCAACTAATGAAAAACTGTTTTTT. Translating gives CASSPTATNEKLFF.

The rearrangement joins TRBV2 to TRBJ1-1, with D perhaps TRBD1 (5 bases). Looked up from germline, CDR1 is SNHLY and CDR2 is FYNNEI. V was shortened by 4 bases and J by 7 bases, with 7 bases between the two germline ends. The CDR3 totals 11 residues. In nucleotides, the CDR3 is TGTGCCAGCAGTGGACAGAGTGAAGCTTTCTTT. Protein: CASSGQSEAFF.

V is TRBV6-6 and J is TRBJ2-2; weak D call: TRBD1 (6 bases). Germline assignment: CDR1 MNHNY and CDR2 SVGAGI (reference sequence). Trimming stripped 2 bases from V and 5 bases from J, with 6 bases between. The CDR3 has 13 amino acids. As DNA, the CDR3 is TGTGCCAGCAGTTACACAGGGACCGGGGAGCTGTTTTTT. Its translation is CASSYTGTGELFF.

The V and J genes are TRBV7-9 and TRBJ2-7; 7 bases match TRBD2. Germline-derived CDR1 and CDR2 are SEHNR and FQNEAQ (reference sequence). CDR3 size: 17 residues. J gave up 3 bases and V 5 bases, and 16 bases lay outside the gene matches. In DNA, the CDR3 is TGTGCCAGCAGCCAGGCCGGGGAGGGGCCACCCCTCTACGAGCAGTACTTC. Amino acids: CASSQAGEGPPLYEQYF.

CDR3 DNA sequence: TGCGCCAGCAGCCACTTCGATGGACCTAGCACAGATACGCAGTATTTT. Its translation is CASSHFDGPSTDTQYF. The V gene is TRBV4-3, the J gene TRBJ2-3, with D hard to call. Germline CDR1 reads LGHNA; CDR2 reads YSLEER. The V gene lost 3 bases and the J gene lost 0 bases, with 13 bases spanning the gap. The CDR3 spans 16 residues.

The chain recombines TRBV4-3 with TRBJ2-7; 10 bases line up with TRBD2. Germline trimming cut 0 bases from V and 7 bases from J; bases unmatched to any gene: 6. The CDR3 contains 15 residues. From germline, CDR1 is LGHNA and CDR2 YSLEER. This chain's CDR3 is CASSQDASGSVEQYF. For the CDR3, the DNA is TGCGCCAGCAGCCAAGATGCTAGCGGGAGTGTTGAGCAGTACTTC.

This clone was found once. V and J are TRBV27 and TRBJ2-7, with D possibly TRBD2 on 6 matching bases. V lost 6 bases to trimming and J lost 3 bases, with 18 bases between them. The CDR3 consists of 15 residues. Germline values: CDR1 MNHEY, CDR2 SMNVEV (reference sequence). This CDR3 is CASSPSGVAVYEQYF. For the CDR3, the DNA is TGTGCCAGCAGCCCTTCGGGGGTCGCGGTCTACGAGCAGTACTTC.

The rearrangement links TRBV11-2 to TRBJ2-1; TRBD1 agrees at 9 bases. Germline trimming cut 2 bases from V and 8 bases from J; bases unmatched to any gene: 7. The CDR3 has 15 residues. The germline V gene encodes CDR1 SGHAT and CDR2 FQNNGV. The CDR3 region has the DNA TGTGCCAGCAGCTTATTAGGGACAGGGTCCCATGAGCAGTTCTTC. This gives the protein CASSLLGTGSHEQFF.

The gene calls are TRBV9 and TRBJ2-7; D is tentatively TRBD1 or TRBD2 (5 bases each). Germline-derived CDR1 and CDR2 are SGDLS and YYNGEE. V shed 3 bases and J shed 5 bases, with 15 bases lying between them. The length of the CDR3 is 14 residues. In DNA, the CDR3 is TGTGCCAGCAGCGGGGGGACGGTGGTCCACGAGCAGTACTTC. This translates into CASSGGTVVHEQYF.

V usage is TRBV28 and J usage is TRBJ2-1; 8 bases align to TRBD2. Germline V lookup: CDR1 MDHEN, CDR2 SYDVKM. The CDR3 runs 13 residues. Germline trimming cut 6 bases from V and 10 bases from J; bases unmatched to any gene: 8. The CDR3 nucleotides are TGTGCCAGCAGCCAGCCGGCTAGCGGGGAGCAGTTCTTC. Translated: CASSQPASGEQFF.

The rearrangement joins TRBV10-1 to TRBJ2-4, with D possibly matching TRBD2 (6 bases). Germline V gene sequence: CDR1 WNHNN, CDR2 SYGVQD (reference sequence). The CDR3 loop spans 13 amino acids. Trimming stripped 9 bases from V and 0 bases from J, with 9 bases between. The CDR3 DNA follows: TGCGCCAGACCAGCGGGAGCCAAAAACATTCAGTACTTC. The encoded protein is CARPAGAKNIQYF.

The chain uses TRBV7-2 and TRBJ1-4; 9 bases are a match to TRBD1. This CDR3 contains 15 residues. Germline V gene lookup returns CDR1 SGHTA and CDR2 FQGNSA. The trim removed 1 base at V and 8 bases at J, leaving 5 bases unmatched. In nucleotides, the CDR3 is TGTGCCAGCAGCTTAGACGGGACAGGGCGGGAAAAACTGTTTTTT. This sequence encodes CASSLDGTGREKLFF.